Following are 6 T cell receptor beta chains from one sample sequenced in a study of CD4 and CD8 cells across lung adenocarcinoma regions. TCRdb re-called the PCR reads through MiXCR, storing one row per CDR3 protein. Among some 23,000 distinct CDR3 sequences listed, around half were seen once. Sequencing was performed on CD8+ T cells from the center of a lung tumor. The receptors here all came from a male donor with lung adenocarcinoma. The CD4 and CD8 labels of this study may be unreliable.

Regarding this clonotype: This may be a read error: a much more frequent sequence differs by one nucleotide. The chain couples TRBV7-6 to TRBJ2-5, with D tentatively TRBD1 or TRBD2 (6 bases each). The CDR3 consists of 13 residues. The germline CDR1 and CDR2 sequences are SGHVS and FNYEAQ. V dropped 1 base and J dropped 11 bases, with 14 bases sitting between them. The CDR3 sequence is CASSLGGAGEQYF. The CDR3 DNA reads TGTGCCAGCAGCTTAGGGGGGGCGGGTGAGCAGTACTTC.

This clonotype came up many times. The chain links TRBV15 to TRBJ2-5, with D possibly matching TRBD2 (5 bases). Germline CDR1 and CDR2: LNHNV and YYDKDF (reference sequence). The CDR3 has 15 residues. Deletions cut 5 bases from V and 4 bases from J, with 17 bases between. The CDR3 DNA reads TGTGCCACCAGCGGACGCCGGGAAGGGCCAGAGACCCAGTACTTC. Translation: CATSGRREGPETQYF.

The V and J genes are TRBV5-1 and TRBJ2-2, with TRBD1 identical over 9 bases. The CDR3 is made up of 15 amino acids. Germline loops: CDR1 SGHRS, CDR2 YFSETQ. The junction had 14 bases not matched to a gene; V was cut back by 1 base and J by 16 bases. CDR3 nucleotides: TGCGCCAGCAGCTTGAAGGGACAGGGCGGAGGGACGCAGTTTTTT. It translates to CASSLKGQGGGTQFF.

As for this clonotype: At one end, the junction sequence differs from germline, possibly due to a read error. This chain links TRBV6-1 with TRBJ2-4; D is unclear. Germline CDR1 and CDR2: MNHNS and SASEGT. This CDR3 contains 13 residues. CDR3 nucleotides: TGTGCCAGCAGTGAACAGGCCACAGACATTCAGTACTTT. Translation: CASSEQATDIQYF.

J is TRBJ2-2 and V is TRBV6-1; TRBD2 is a possible D gene (5 bases). V lost 11 bases and J lost 16, with 32 bases in between. This CDR3 region has 15 residues. In germline, CDR1 is MNHNS, CDR2 SASEGT. The CDR3 reads CALGGQAEGTDTQFF. CDR3 coding DNA: TGTGCCCTGGGCGGCCAGGCTGAGGGCACAGATACGCAGTTTTTT.

This clonotype was detected ten times or more. This chain uses TRBV11-1 with TRBJ2-1, with 9 positions matching TRBD2. Germline V CDR1 and CDR2: SGHAT, FQDESV (reference sequence). This CDR3 contains 16 residues. The J segment lost 6 bases and the V segment lost 4 bases, leaving 10 bases of the junction unmatched. The CDR3 region has the DNA TGTGCCAGCAGCTCTACCGGGACTAGCCCGGGCAATGAGCAGTTCTTC. Protein product: CASSSTGTSPGNEQFF.